This is a list of T cell receptor beta chains from one sample in a study of T cells after yellow fever vaccination. TCRdb redid the calling of the 5' RACE reads with MiXCR, one entry per CDR3 protein. The table shows hundreds of thousands of distinct CDR3 sequences, with 8.7% occurring only once. This specimen consisted of CD4+ T cells sorted from PBMCs, obtained 5 days after the yellow fever booster vaccination. These receptors all come from a man aged 18 to 30 who received the YFV17D yellow fever vaccine. Both conserved end residues are part of each CDR3. D genes are given only for firm matches. Clone size is stated in some rows and not others, as once, few, many or a class when expanded.

>TRBV4-3|14|TRBJ2-2|few|TRBD1
CATRGQPNTGELFF
TGCGCAACGAGGGGACAGCCGAACACCGGGGAGCTGTTTTTT
>TRBV18|12|TRBJ1-1|many|-
CASSPGNTEAFF
TGTGCCAGCTCACCAGGGAACACTGAAGCTTTCTTT
>TRBV6-2/TRBV6-3|12|TRBJ2-3|few|-
CASSYGGRTQYF
TGTGCCAGCAGTTATGGGGGCCGTACGCAGTATTTT
>TRBV14|15|TRBJ2-3|-|TRBD2
CASRFSGGATGTQYF
TGTGCCAGCAGATTTAGCGGGGGGGCCACGGGTACGCAGTATTTT
>TRBV2|12|TRBJ1-5|-|-
CATGTGNQPQHF
TGTGCCACCGGGACCGGCAATCAGCCCCAGCATTTT
>TRBV7-9|14|TRBJ1-1|few|-
CASSLFITGTEAFF
TGTGCCAGCAGCCTTTTTATAACAGGCACTGAAGCTTTCTTT
>TRBV6-5|15|TRBJ1-6|-|-
CASSYSVGEGTPLHF
TGTGCCAGCAGTTACTCGGTGGGGGAGGGAACACCCCTCCACTTT
>TRBV10-3|14|TRBJ2-6|medium-sized|-
CAISEPRAGFVLTF
TGTGCCATCAGTGAGCCTAGGGCAGGGTTCGTCCTGACTTTC
>TRBV12-3/TRBV12-4|12|TRBJ2-3|many|-
CASSPPGAWQYF
TGTGCCAGCAGTCCCCCGGGGGCGTGGCAGTATTTT
>TRBV11-2|15|TRBJ2-1|-|-
CASSPSSGGGPEQFF
TGTGCCAGCAGCCCCTCCTCTGGGGGCGGGCCAGAGCAGTTCTTC
>TRBV7-7|15|TRBJ2-2|-|-
CASSLVTQNTGELFF
TGTGCTAGCAGCTTAGTCACGCAGAACACCGGGGAGCTGTTTTTT
>TRBV7-8|17|TRBJ1-5|many|TRBD1
CASSAGQGAVGNQPQHF
TGTGCCAGCAGCGCGGGACAGGGGGCAGTTGGCAATCAGCCCCAGCATTTT
>TRBV7-8|15|TRBJ2-1|many|TRBD1
CASSFRDRERNEQFF
TGTGCCAGCAGCTTTCGGGACAGGGAAAGAAATGAGCAGTTCTTC
>TRBV4-1|16|TRBJ2-5|-|-
CASSQGPSPATETQYF
TGCGCCAGCAGCCAAGGTCCTAGCCCGGCTACAGAGACCCAGTACTTC